These T cell receptor beta chains were read from a single sample in a study of regulatory T cells in long-lasting Graves disease. TCRdb re-called the multiplex PCR reads through MiXCR, storing one row per CDR3 protein. The sample includes about 470,000 distinct CDR3 sequences, roughly 21% seen only once; the top ten take 7.1%. The input for sequencing was peripheral blood mononuclear cells (PBMCs), taken when the disease was refractory, from a patient treated with antithyroid drugs. The receptor set was obtained from a female donor with Graves disease. CDR3s include the opening cysteine and the closing phenylalanine or tryptophan. Each record gives: D gene, clone size, V gene, CDR3 length, J gene, CDR3 protein, CDR3 DNA. D genes are given only for firm matches. Rows give clone size only sometimes, using once, few, many, or a class for an expanded clone.

-	few	TRBV30	13	TRBJ2-7	CAWRRTGMYEQYF	TGTGCCTGGAGACGCACAGGGATGTACGAGCAGTACTTC
-	-	TRBV9	15	TRBJ2-5	CASSVEGGEKETQYF	TGTGCCAGCAGCGTAGAAGGTGGGGAGAAGGAGACCCAGTACTTC
-	few	TRBV27	17	TRBJ2-7	CASKPAGIKRGSYEQYF	TGTGCCAGCAAGCCAGCAGGAATAAAGAGAGGGTCCTACGAGCAGTACTTC
TRBD1	few	TRBV29-1	13	TRBJ2-7	CSVAKDRDYEQYF	TGCAGCGTGGCTAAGGACAGGGACTACGAGCAGTACTTC
-	-	TRBV9	13	TRBJ2-2	CASSVVEGGELFF	TGTGCCAGCAGCGTAGTTGAGGGAGGGGAGCTGTTTTTT
-	many	TRBV11-2	15	TRBJ1-6	CASSSPGGVRSPLHF	TGTGCCAGCAGCTCACCAGGAGGGGTTCGATCACCCCTCCACTTT
-	-	TRBV10-3	16	TRBJ1-3	CAISAIQGGAGNTIYF	TGTGCCATCAGTGCAATTCAGGGAGGAGCTGGAAACACCATATATTTT
-	many	TRBV28	16	TRBJ2-4	CASSAHRTQAKNIQYF	TGTGCCAGCAGTGCACACAGGACCCAAGCCAAAAACATTCAGTACTTC
-	many	TRBV2	13	TRBJ1-5	CASSDEGRQPQHF	TGTGCCAGCAGTGACGAGGGAAGGCAGCCCCAGCATTTT
TRBD2	many	TRBV14	15	TRBJ2-5	CASSQLSGGQETQYF	TGTGCCAGCAGCCAACTGAGCGGGGGGCAAGAGACCCAGTACTTC
TRBD1	many	TRBV28	15	TRBJ1-2	CASEWTGAPNYGYTF	TGTGCCAGCGAATGGACAGGGGCTCCTAACTATGGCTACACCTTC
-	few	TRBV6-1	13	TRBJ1-1	CASSLESNTEAFF	TGTGCCAGCAGCTTGGAGTCGAACACTGAAGCTTTCTTT
TRBD1	-	TRBV6-2/TRBV6-3	14	TRBJ2-7	CASNKQGAGYEQYF	TGTGCCAGCAACAAACAGGGGGCGGGATACGAGCAGTACTTC
-	few	TRBV20-1	13	TRBJ1-1	CSASRDANTEAFF	TGCAGTGCTAGTAGGGACGCAAACACTGAAGCTTTCTTT
-	many	TRBV7-2	15	TRBJ1-4	CASSWNGLKGEKLFF	TGTGCCAGCAGCTGGAACGGACTCAAGGGTGAAAAACTGTTTTTT
-	many	TRBV12-3/TRBV12-4	17	TRBJ1-5	CASSTSILDMGNQPQHF	TGTGCCAGCAGTACTAGTATCCTGGACATGGGCAATCAGCCCCAGCATTTT
-	many	TRBV24-1	16	TRBJ1-1	CATSDSTGPYHTEAFF	TGTGCCACCAGTGATTCGACAGGCCCCTACCACACTGAAGCTTTCTTT
-	many	TRBV12-3/TRBV12-4	14	TRBJ1-4	CASSLDGGVEKLFF	TGTGCCAGCAGTTTAGACGGGGGGGTGGAAAAACTGTTTTTT
-	-	TRBV5-1	13	TRBJ2-5	CASSEVVEETQYF	TGCGCCAGCAGCGAGGTGGTAGAAGAGACCCAGTACTTC
-	few	TRBV20-1	16	TRBJ2-7	CSARDQDDAFPYEQYF	TGCAGTGCTAGAGATCAAGACGACGCCTTCCCCTACGAGCAGTACTTC
-	many	TRBV28	13	TRBJ1-5	CASIGDTYQPQHF	TGTGCCAGCATAGGGGACACCTATCAGCCCCAGCATTTT
-	-	TRBV15	13	TRBJ1-2	CATSAGAARGYTF	TGTGCCACCAGCGCAGGGGCCGCGAGGGGCTACACCTTC
TRBD1	many	TRBV5-1	16	TRBJ1-3	CASSGSGQGRGNTIYF	TGCGCCAGCAGCGGCTCGGGACAGGGCAGGGGAAACACCATATATTTT
TRBD1	many	TRBV28	14	TRBJ1-4	CASIPGQGREKLFF	TGTGCCAGCATTCCGGGACAGGGGCGGGAAAAACTGTTTTTT
-	few	TRBV19	15	TRBJ1-3	CASRDTLNSGNTIYF	TGTGCCAGTAGGGACACCTTAAACTCTGGAAACACCATATATTTT
-	-	TRBV18	16	TRBJ2-2	CASSPPGSANTGELFF	TGTGCCAGCTCACCACCGGGGTCTGCGAACACCGGGGAGCTGTTTTTT
-	many	TRBV28	14	TRBJ1-6	CASSFEQGRSPLHF	TGTGCCAGCAGTTTTGAACAGGGACGCTCACCCCTCCACTTT
-	many	TRBV2	12	TRBJ2-2	CASIVVTGELFF	TGTGCCAGCATTGTGGTTACCGGGGAGCTGTTTTTT
-	many	TRBV28	12	TRBJ1-1	CASSFRGVEAFF	TGTGCCAGCAGTTTCCGGGGAGTTGAAGCTTTCTTT